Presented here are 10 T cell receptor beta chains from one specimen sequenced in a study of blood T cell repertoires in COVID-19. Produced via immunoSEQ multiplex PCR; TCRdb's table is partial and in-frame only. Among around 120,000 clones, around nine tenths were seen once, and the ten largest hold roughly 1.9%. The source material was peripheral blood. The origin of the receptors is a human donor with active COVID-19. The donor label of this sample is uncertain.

The CDR3 region has the DNA TGTGCCAGCAGTGAAGGAAAAGGGACAGGGGATGAAAAACTGTTTTTT. The encoded protein is CASSEGKGTGDEKLFF. The V and J genes are TRBV2 and TRBJ1-4, with 10 bases identical to TRBD1. After removal of 1 base from V and 6 bases from J, the junction contained 5 bases not matched to a gene. CDR3 size: 16 residues. Germline V gene sequence: CDR1 SNHLY, CDR2 FYNNEI.

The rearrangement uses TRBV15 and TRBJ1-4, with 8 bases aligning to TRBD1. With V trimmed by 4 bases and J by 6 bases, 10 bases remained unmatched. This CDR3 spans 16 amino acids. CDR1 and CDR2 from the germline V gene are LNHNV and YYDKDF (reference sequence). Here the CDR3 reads CATSTHYGGQDEKLFF. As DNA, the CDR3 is TGTGCCACCAGCACCCACTACGGGGGACAGGATGAAAAACTGTTTTTT.

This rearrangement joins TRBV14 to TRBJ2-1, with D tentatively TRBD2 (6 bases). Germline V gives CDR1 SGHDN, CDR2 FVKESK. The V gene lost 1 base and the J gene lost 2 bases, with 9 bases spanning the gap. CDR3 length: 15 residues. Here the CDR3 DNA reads TGTGCCAGCAGCCAAGTTAGCGGTCCCTACAATGAGCAGTTCTTC. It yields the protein CASSQVSGPYNEQFF.

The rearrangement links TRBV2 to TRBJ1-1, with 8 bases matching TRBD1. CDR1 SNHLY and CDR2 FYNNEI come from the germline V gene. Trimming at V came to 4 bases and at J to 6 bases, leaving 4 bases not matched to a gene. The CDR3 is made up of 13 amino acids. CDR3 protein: CASSGGQGSEAFF. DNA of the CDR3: TGTGCCAGCAGTGGAGGACAGGGCTCTGAAGCTTTCTTT. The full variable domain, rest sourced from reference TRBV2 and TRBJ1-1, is EPEVTQTPSHQVTQMGQEVILRCVPISNHLYFYWYRQILGQKVEFLVSFYNNEISEKSEIFDDQFSVERPDGSNFTLKIRSTKLEDSAMYFCASSGGQGSEAFFGQGTRLTVV.

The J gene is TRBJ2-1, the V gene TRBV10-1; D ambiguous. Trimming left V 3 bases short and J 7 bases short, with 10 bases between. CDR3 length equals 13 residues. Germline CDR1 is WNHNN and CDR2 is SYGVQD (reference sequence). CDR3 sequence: CASSENYGNEQFF. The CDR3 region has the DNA TGCGCCAGCAGTGAAAACTACGGAAATGAGCAGTTCTTC.

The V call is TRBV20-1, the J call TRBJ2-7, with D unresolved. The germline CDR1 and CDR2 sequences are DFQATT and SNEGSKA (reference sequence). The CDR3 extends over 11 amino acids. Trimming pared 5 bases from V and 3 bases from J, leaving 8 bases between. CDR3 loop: CSALTDYEQYF. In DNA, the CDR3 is TGCAGTGCTTTGACTGACTACGAGCAGTACTTC.

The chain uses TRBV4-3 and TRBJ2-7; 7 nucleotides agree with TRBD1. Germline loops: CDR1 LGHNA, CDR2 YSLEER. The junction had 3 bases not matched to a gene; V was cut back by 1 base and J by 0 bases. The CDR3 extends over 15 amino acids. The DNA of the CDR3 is TGCGCCAGCAGCCAAGCCTGGGACAGCTCCTACGAGCAGTACTTC. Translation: CASSQAWDSSYEQYF.

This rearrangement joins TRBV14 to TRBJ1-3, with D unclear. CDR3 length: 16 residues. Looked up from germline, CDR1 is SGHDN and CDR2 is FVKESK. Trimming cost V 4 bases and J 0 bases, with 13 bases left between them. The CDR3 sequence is CASSLVVGFSGNTIYF. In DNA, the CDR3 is TGTGCCAGCAGCCTTGTGGTCGGGTTCTCTGGAAACACCATATATTTT.

CDR3 loop: CASSLKAGLSGNTIYF. The CDR3 region has the DNA TGTGCCAGCAGCTTAAAGGCAGGGCTAAGTGGAAACACCATATATTTT. The chain is built from TRBV11-2 and TRBJ1-3; possible D gene TRBD1, 5 bases. The CDR3 has 16 residues. Trimming stripped 2 bases from V and 3 bases from J, with 14 bases between. The germline gives CDR1 SGHAT, CDR2 FQNNGV.

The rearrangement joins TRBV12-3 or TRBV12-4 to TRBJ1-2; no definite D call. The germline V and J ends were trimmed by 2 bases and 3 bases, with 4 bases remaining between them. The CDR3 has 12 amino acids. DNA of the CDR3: TGTGCCAGCAGTTTACTCGACTATGGCTACACCTTC. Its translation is CASSLLDYGYTF.